The 8 T cell receptor beta chains given below trace back to one sample, sequenced in a study of molecular identifiers for immune sequencing clone quantification. TCRdb redid the calling of the PCR reads with MiXCR, one entry per CDR3 protein. This sample has more than 300,000 distinct CDR3 sequences, with 20% to 25% found just once. The sample taken for sequencing was naive CD8+ T cells from blood, with Jurkat cell RNA spiked in. Subset meaning: FACS-sorted CD8+CD4-CCR7+CD45RA+ naive T cells. The source is a human donor in good health. Some libraries in this study had Jurkat cell RNA spiked in.

This clonotype was detected many times. V usage is TRBV2 and J usage is TRBJ2-7, with D perhaps TRBD1 or TRBD2 (5 bases each). The germline CDR1 and CDR2 sequences are SNHLY and FYNNEI. V shed 3 bases and J shed 2 bases, with 5 bases lying between them. The length of the CDR3 is 12 residues. Here the CDR3 reads CASSEGAYEQYF. CDR3 DNA sequence: TGTGCCAGCAGTGAGGGGGCCTACGAGCAGTACTTC.

This clonotype came up many times. The gene calls are TRBV24-1 and TRBJ2-3; D is unresolved. This CDR3 is built from 14 residues. The V gene's germline CDR1 is KGHDR and CDR2 SFDVKD. Trimming shortened V by 4 bases and J by 2 bases, and 9 bases separated the two germline ends. For the CDR3, the DNA is TGTGCCACCAGTGACCCAGGCCTCACAGATACGCAGTATTTT. It codes for CATSDPGLTDTQYF.

This clonotype has at least ten counts. The chain combines TRBV27 with TRBJ1-2; weak D call: TRBD1 (6 bases). Trimming shortened V by 4 bases and J by 8 bases, and 20 bases separated the two germline ends. Germline CDR1 MNHEY, CDR2 SMNVEV (reference sequence). This CDR3 contains 15 residues. Written as DNA, the CDR3 is TGTGCCAGCAGTTCGAAATACAGGGTAGTGGGAGGCTACACCTTC. It encodes CASSSKYRVVGGYTF.

This clonotype came up many times. The rearrangement uses TRBV6-1 and TRBJ2-7; D is perhaps TRBD1 (6 bases). Per germline, CDR1 MNHNS and CDR2 SASEGT. The CDR3 contains 14 residues. With 7 bases removed from V and 3 bases from J, the gap between germline ends came to 16 bases. The CDR3 sequence is CASTPGTIFYEQYF. The DNA of the CDR3 is TGTGCCAGCACCCCAGGGACAATCTTCTACGAGCAGTACTTC.

With regard to this clonotype: Possible read error: a much larger clone is one base away. The rearrangement links TRBV30 to TRBJ1-1; D is unclear. CDR3 length: 13 amino acids. Germline V lookup: CDR1 GTSNPN, CDR2 SVGIG (reference sequence). This chain's CDR3 is CVWSRKDHTEAFF. The CDR3 bases are TGTGTCTGGAGTCGGAAGGACCACACTGAAGCTTTCTTT.

The genes are TRBV7-9 and TRBJ2-1; the D call may be TRBD1 or TRBD2 (5 bases each). CDR1 is SEHNR and CDR2 is FQNEAQ in the germline V gene (reference sequence). Trimming stripped 5 bases from V and 7 bases from J, with 15 bases between. CDR3 length: 14 residues. CDR3 residues: CASSQGVGENEQFF. For the CDR3, the DNA is TGTGCCAGCAGCCAGGGAGTCGGGGAGAATGAGCAGTTCTTC.

Regarding this clonotype: This may stem from a read error, because a much larger clone lies one nucleotide away. The chain employs TRBV14 and TRBJ2-4; weak D call: TRBD2 (6 bases). Trimming removed 0 bases at V and 9 bases at J, with 24 bases between. The CDR3 is 18 residues long. Germline loops: CDR1 SGHDN, CDR2 FVKESK. The CDR3 sequence is CASSQELPGTQPICIQYF. DNA of the CDR3: TGTGCCAGCAGCCAAGAACTCCCCGGGACTCAACCTATTTGCATTCAGTACTTC.

About this clonotype: The CDR3 carries no conserved terminal phenylalanine or tryptophan, so it likely arises from a read error. The chain joins TRBV5-3 to TRBJ2-1; a weak D match, TRBD2 (5 bases). TRBV5-3 is filed as an ORF, its function uncertain. The CDR3 loop spans 16 amino acids. CDR3 nucleotides: TGTGCCAGCAGCTTGGCCACCAGCGGCGCCTACAATGAGCAGTTCTTA. Translated, it gives CASSLATSGAYNEQFL.